This paragraph reports one TCR beta chain. V gave up 5 bases and J gave up 2 bases; unmatched junction bases: 9. Germline loops: CDR1 DFQATT, CDR2 SNEGSKA (reference sequence). This CDR3 comprises 15 residues. This entry belongs to a study of T-cell memory formation after mild COVID-19. The overall study: Most TCR clusters belonged to a single donor.

UMIs and sample barcodes were carried by the TCR alpha and TCR beta cDNA libraries that 5'RACE produced using constant-segment primers. TCRdb re-called the 5' RACE reads with MiXCR, one entry per CDR3 protein. The sample carries a few hundred thousand distinct CDR3 sequences, under 30% recorded once. The sequence was collected from an adult woman who had mild COVID-19 (a few samples of this study predate the infection). Cell type and time point are not known. This chain links TRBV20-1 with TRBJ1-5, with 7 bases identical to TRBD1. Sequenced: PBMCs or a T cell subset sorted from them (not recorded which). The CDR3 nucleotides read TGCAGTGCTGAGCCTTACAGGGGTGGCAATCAGCCCCAGCATTTT. Translation gives CSAEPYRGGNQPQHF.